These T cell receptor beta chains were read from a single sample in a study of CD8+ T cells in alopecia areata. Libraries were prepared by immunoSEQ multiplex PCR; TCRdb keeps only in-frame clonotypes and omits some of them. Here the sample spans 150,000 to 200,000 clones, 50% to 75% being singletons. This material consisted of CD4+ T cells sorted from blood, taken at approximately week 60, from a patient treated with tofacitinib. These receptors all come from a human donor with alopecia areata. Each CDR3 is given with its conserved first and last residue. Each record gives: CDR3 DNA, CDR3 protein, D gene, J gene, clone size, V gene. D genes are given only for firm matches. Clone size is stated in some rows and not others, as once, few, many or a class when expanded.

TGTGCCAGCAGTACTGAGACAGGGCCCGCCCATGGCTACACCTTC CASSTETGPAHGYTF TRBD1 TRBJ1-2 . TRBV2
TGCGCCAGCAGCTTGGTTAGCGGGGGCTCCTACAATGAGCAGTTCTTC CASSLVSGGSYNEQFF TRBD2 TRBJ2-1 once TRBV5-1
TGCAGTGCTAGAGTTGGCTATGGCTACACCTTC CSARVGYGYTF . TRBJ1-2 . TRBV20-1
TGTGCCTGGAGTATCAAGGGACAGTTCCAAGAGACCCAGTACTTC CAWSIKGQFQETQYF TRBD1 TRBJ2-5 . TRBV30
TGTGCCTGGAGTGGCCCCATGGGGCACTATGGCTACACCTTC CAWSGPMGHYGYTF . TRBJ1-2 . TRBV30
TGCGCCAGTGTGGAGGTCCTAGGGAGGGAAGAGCAGTTCTTC CASVEVLGREEQFF TRBD2 TRBJ2-1 . TRBV5-1
TGTGCCTGGGGAGGACAGGTCAATCAGCCCCAGCATTTT CAWGGQVNQPQHF TRBD1 TRBJ1-5 . TRBV30
TGTGCCAGTACCCAGGGGGCAGGGAGAGCTTTCTTT CASTQGAGRAFF TRBD1 TRBJ1-1 . TRBV19
TGTGCCAGCAGCTTAGGATCACTCATCCAGTACTTC CASSLGSLIQYF . TRBJ2-5 . TRBV7-9
TGTGCCTGGACGCGGGACAGTCTCTACGAGCAGTACTTC CAWTRDSLYEQYF . TRBJ2-7 few TRBV30
TGTGCCAGCAGCTCGGGACAGAGGTCACCCCTCCACTTT CASSSGQRSPLHF TRBD1 TRBJ1-6 few TRBV7-3
TGCGCCAGCAGCCAATCGGGACAGGGGTATTACACCGGGGAGCTGTTTTTT CASSQSGQGYYTGELFF TRBD1 TRBJ2-2 once TRBV4-1
TGTGCCAGCAGCCTCCGACAGGCCGACTATGGCTACACCTTC CASSLRQADYGYTF . TRBJ1-2 . TRBV4-2
TGTGCCAGCAGCTTAGCGCGTTCGGGACAGGGAAATTCACCCCTCCACTTT CASSLARSGQGNSPLHF TRBD1 TRBJ1-6 . TRBV7-8
TGTGCCAGCAGCGTAAGGGCAGAAGGGAACACCATATATTTT CASSVRAEGNTIYF . TRBJ1-3 . TRBV9
TGTGCCAGCACATGGACTAGCGGGGGGGCCAAGTTCTTC CASTWTSGGAKFF TRBD2 TRBJ2-1 . TRBV6-5
TGTGCCACCAGCAGAAAGACTTACAATGAGCAGTTCTTC CATSRKTYNEQFF . TRBJ2-1 . TRBV15
TGTGCCAGCAGCGTCGACCGGACTGTATATCAAGAGCAGTACTTC CASSVDRTVYQEQYF . TRBJ2-7 . TRBV7-8
TGTGCCAGCAGCTCTGGCCGGCGAGAGACCCAGTACTTC CASSSGRRETQYF . TRBJ2-5 . TRBV7-8
TGTGCCAGCAGCCCTCACTCTCTAAACACTGAAGCTTTCTTT CASSPHSLNTEAFF . TRBJ1-1 once TRBV27
TGTGCCTGGAGTGTAACGGACGGTATAAGGGACGGCTACACCTTC CAWSVTDGIRDGYTF . TRBJ1-2 . TRBV30
TGTGCCAGCAGCCCCAGGGGCGACTTCGGGAGTTCACCCCTCCACTTT CASSPRGDFGSSPLHF . TRBJ1-6 . TRBV9
TGCAGCGTTGAAGACGGGACACGGAACACTGAAGCTTTCTTT CSVEDGTRNTEAFF . TRBJ1-1 . TRBV29-1
TGTGCCAGTAGAGGGACGAACACTGAAGCTTTCTTT CASRGTNTEAFF . TRBJ1-1 . TRBV19
TGTGCCAGCAGCGAGCAGGGAATTCTGTACCAAGAGACCCAGTACTTC CASSEQGILYQETQYF . TRBJ2-5 . TRBV9
TGTGCCGGGCACTACTACGAGCAGTACTTC CAGHYYEQYF . TRBJ2-7 once TRBV21-1
TGTGCCAGCACCGTTCGGAGCGATTCACCCCTCCACTTT CASTVRSDSPLHF . TRBJ1-6 . TRBV7-9
TGCGCCAGCAGTCAATGGGTCCGGACAGGGGGGTACGAGCAGTACTTC CASSQWVRTGGYEQYF TRBD1 TRBJ2-7 few TRBV23-1
TGTGCCAGCCTAAGGTGGGACCACTACGAGCAGTACTTC CASLRWDHYEQYF . TRBJ2-7 . TRBV6-6
TGCGCCAGCTCAGGGCCGCAAGAGACCCAGTACTTC CASSGPQETQYF . TRBJ2-5 . TRBV5-1
TGTGCCAGCAGCGACTCCTACGAGCAGTACTTC CASSDSYEQYF . TRBJ2-7 . TRBV7-9
TGTGCCAGCAGTCCTTCTCCCGGGACAGGTAAGGGCAATCAGCCCCAGCATTTT CASSPSPGTGKGNQPQHF TRBD1 TRBJ1-5 . TRBV25-1
TGTGCCTGGAGTGATGGGGTGGTGCAGCCCCAGCATTTT CAWSDGVVQPQHF . TRBJ1-5 . TRBV30
TGTGCCTGGACAGGGGGCCAAGGTCCCTACGAGCAGTACTTC CAWTGGQGPYEQYF TRBD1 TRBJ2-7 . TRBV30
TGTGCCAGCAGTTACTCTGGGACAGGAGGGGCGACCCAGTACTTC CASSYSGTGGATQYF TRBD1 TRBJ2-5 . TRBV6-5
TGTGCCAGCTCGACAGGAGGGAACACTGAAGCTTTCTTT CASSTGGNTEAFF . TRBJ1-1 . TRBV18